This passage covers 26 T cell receptor beta chains from one sample sequenced in a study of shared T cell receptors in the human thymus. Sequenced by immunoSEQ multiplex PCR; TCRdb stores in-frame clones only, minus some. The repertoire holds approximately 760,000 clones, with around 85% as singletons. This same sample was also taken into another study, of human thymus T cells.

Sequencing input: thymocytes. Receptors originate from a girl under three years old with a congenital heart defect.

V usage is TRBV10-3 and J usage is TRBJ2-3, with TRBD1 matching 11 bases. The CDR3 is 14 residues long. Germline CDR1 ENHRY, CDR2 SYGVKD. V trimming: 6 bases; J trimming: 4 bases; junction bases outside the gene matches: 3. CDR3 DNA: TGTGCCATCAGGGGGACAGGGGGTGCAGATACGCAGTATTTT. Translated, it gives CAIRGTGGADTQYF.

The chain uses TRBV7-9 and TRBJ1-2, with a possible D match to TRBD1 (6 bases). CDR3 length: 17 residues. The V end was cut by 2 bases, the J end by 5 bases, with 21 bases between. Germline CDR1 reads SEHNR; CDR2 reads FQNEAQ (reference sequence). Here the CDR3 reads CASSLLQGTFLPYGYTF. CDR3 nucleotide sequence: TGTGCCAGCAGCTTATTACAGGGAACATTCCTACCTTATGGCTACACCTTC.

The chain links TRBV29-1 to TRBJ1-3, with 7 bases that match TRBD1. Germline V gene sequence: CDR1 SQVTM, CDR2 ANQGSEA. This CDR3 has 14 amino acids. Unmatched junction bases numbered 9, after V lost 6 bases and J lost 4 bases. The CDR3 nucleotides read TGCAGCGTGAACGACAGGGAGGAAGGAAACACCATATATTTT. Its protein is CSVNDREEGNTIYF.

This chain connects TRBV5-4 to TRBJ2-7, with D perhaps matching TRBD2 (7 bases). The CDR3 is 15 amino acids. Germline-derived CDR1 and CDR2 are SGHNT and YYREEE (reference sequence). V lost 2 bases and J lost 2, with 14 bases in between. The CDR3 spells CASSFRGGITYEQYF. The CDR3 nucleotides are TGTGCCAGCAGCTTTAGGGGGGGGATTACCTACGAGCAGTACTTC.

This clone was picked up one time. The V gene is TRBV9, the J gene TRBJ2-1, with 9 bases identical to TRBD2. The CDR3 contains 16 residues. With 4 bases clipped from V and 2 bases from J, the junction kept 7 bases outside the gene matches. Per the germline V gene, CDR1 is SGDLS and CDR2 is YYNGEE. The CDR3 sequence is CASSLGSGGTYNEQFF. For the CDR3, the DNA is TGTGCCAGCAGCCTTGGAAGCGGGGGGACCTACAATGAGCAGTTCTTC.

The chain has TRBV21-1 and TRBJ1-1. TRBV21-1 is a pseudogene. This CDR3 is 16 amino acids long. CDR3: CASSKGRLASDTEAFF. The CDR3 bases are TGTGCCAGCAGCAAAGGACGACTAGCCTCTGACACTGAAGCTTTCTTT.

This clone was seen a handful of times. V usage is TRBV19 and J usage is TRBJ1-5; 8 positions match TRBD1. Trimming removed 3 bases from V and 7 bases from J; junction bases left unmatched: 5. Germline V gene lookup returns CDR1 LNHDA and CDR2 SQIVND (reference sequence). CDR3 length: 14 residues. CDR3 protein: CASSIGGQGQPQHF. The CDR3 DNA follows: TGTGCCAGTAGTATTGGAGGACAGGGACAGCCCCAGCATTTT.

This clone was picked up one time. This chain uses TRBV2 with TRBJ1-4; D is possibly TRBD1 (6 bases). The CDR3 consists of 14 residues. Trimming left V 7 bases short and J 4 bases short, with 13 bases between. The V gene's germline CDR1 is SNHLY and CDR2 FYNNEI. CDR3 sequence: CASTWTVGNEKLFF. DNA for the CDR3: TGTGCCAGCACCTGGACAGTGGGTAATGAAAAACTGTTTTTT.

The J gene is TRBJ1-6, the V gene TRBV6-5, with D possibly TRBD1 on 6 matching bases. CDR3 length equals 13 residues. Trimming removed 4 bases at V and 10 bases at J, with 11 bases between. Germline CDR1 and CDR2: MNHEY and SVGAGI. In nucleotides, the CDR3 is TGTGCCAGCAGTTTGGCAGGGGAATCACCCCTCCACTTT. It is translated as CASSLAGESPLHF.

CDR3 region: CASSHRDRGHQPQHF. As DNA, the CDR3 is TGCGCCAGCAGCCATCGAGACAGGGGGCATCAGCCCCAGCATTTT. The chain uses TRBV4-1 and TRBJ1-5; TRBD1 agrees at 10 bases. V lost 3 bases to trimming and J lost 5 bases; unmatched junction nucleotides: 4. The CDR3 contains 15 residues. Per germline, CDR1 MGHRA and CDR2 YSYEKL.

V and J are TRBV29-1 and TRBJ1-1; D remains ambiguous. Germline V gene lookup returns CDR1 SQVTM and CDR2 ANQGSEA. CDR3 size: 11 residues. V was pared by 7 bases and J by 10 bases, with 16 bases between. This chain's CDR3 is CSDRERTPAFF. The CDR3 DNA sequence: TGCAGCGACCGGGAGAGGACCCCAGCTTTCTTT.

DNA for the CDR3: TGCGCCAGCAGCCCGAAAAACAGGGGAAGGAACACTGAAGCTTTCTTT. Translation gives CASSPKNRGRNTEAFF. J is TRBJ1-1 and V is TRBV4-3; 7 bases align to TRBD1. The germline CDR1 and CDR2 sequences are LGHNA and YSLEER. The CDR3 spans 16 residues. Losses at the gene ends were 4 bases for V and 1 base for J; bases not matched to a gene: 9.

This sequence joins TRBV5-1 and TRBJ2-3; D may be TRBD2 (5 bases). V lost 4 bases and J 4 bases, leaving 13 bases between the germline ends. Germline V gene sequence: CDR1 SGHRS, CDR2 YFSETQ. This CDR3 is built from 14 residues. CDR3 in DNA: TGCGCCAGCAGCCACGGACTGCGGCCAGATACGCAGTATTTT. This codes for CASSHGLRPDTQYF.

This rearrangement joins TRBV6-1 to TRBJ2-7, with a tentative D call TRBD1 (6 bases). CDR1 and CDR2 (germline): MNHNS, SASEGT. V was pared by 2 bases and J by 0 bases, with 14 bases between. The CDR3 extends over 16 amino acids. CDR3 protein: CASSESVTGSSYEQYF. The CDR3 region has the DNA TGTGCCAGCAGTGAATCAGTAACAGGGAGCTCCTACGAGCAGTACTTC.

V and J are TRBV28 and TRBJ2-4, with 7 bases aligning to TRBD1. The CDR3 length is 18 residues. Losses at the gene ends were 1 base for V and 4 bases for J; bases not matched to a gene: 13. Germline assignment: CDR1 MDHEN and CDR2 SYDVKM. The CDR3 is CASSLSGGPMLLKNIQYF. CDR3 DNA sequence: TGTGCCAGCAGTTTATCAGGGGGTCCGATGTTATTAAAAAACATTCAGTACTTC.

This rearrangement joins TRBV4-1 to TRBJ2-4; 9 bases are a match to TRBD1. CDR3 length: 21 residues. Looked up from germline, CDR1 is MGHRA and CDR2 is YSYEKL. V gave up 0 bases and J gave up 0 bases; unmatched junction bases: 15. CDR3 sequence: CASSQDCSGTGSALAKNIQYF. The CDR3 bases are TGCGCCAGCAGCCAAGACTGCTCCGGGACAGGGAGTGCCTTAGCCAAAAACATTCAGTACTTC.

V gene TRBV5-4 combines with J gene TRBJ1-3, with 7 positions matching TRBD1. Losses at the gene ends were 4 bases for V and 4 bases for J; bases not matched to a gene: 2. The CDR3 is 13 amino acids. Germline CDR1 SGHNT, CDR2 YYREEE (reference sequence). The CDR3 coding sequence is TGTGCCAGCAGCCGAGGGGGCGGAAACACCATATATTTT. Translating it yields CASSRGGGNTIYF.

The chain has TRBV7-9 and TRBJ2-7; no clear D. CDR1 is SEHNR and CDR2 is FQNEAQ in the germline V gene (reference sequence). This CDR3 has 16 amino acids. V was shortened by 4 bases and J by 3 bases, with 19 bases between the two germline ends. The DNA for the CDR3 is TGTGCCAGCAGCTATATATCAGCGATAGCCTACTACGAGCAGTACTTC. Residues: CASSYISAIAYYEQYF.

V gene TRBV5-1 combines with J gene TRBJ2-1; tentatively, D is TRBD2 (5 bases). The length of the CDR3 is 17 residues. The germline V and J ends were trimmed by 0 bases and 2 bases, with 15 bases remaining between them. Germline CDR1 SGHRS, CDR2 YFSETQ. In nucleotides, the CDR3 is TGCGCCAGCAGCTTGGAAAGCGGCCTTCGCCCCTACAATGAGCAGTTCTTC. Protein product: CASSLESGLRPYNEQFF.

The chain employs TRBV13 and TRBJ2-3, with a possible D match to TRBD2 (6 bases). V was clipped by 6 bases and J by 0 bases, with 19 bases between them. Germline CDR1 reads PRHDT; CDR2 reads FYEKMQ (reference sequence). This CDR3 spans 17 amino acids. CDR3 amino acids: CASSINGWTTSTDTQYF. The CDR3 nucleotides read TGTGCCAGCAGTATTAACGGTTGGACTACTAGCACAGATACGCAGTATTTT.

The chain is built from TRBV4-1 and TRBJ2-7, with a weak D call TRBD1 (6 bases). V dropped 1 base and J dropped 3 bases, with 16 bases sitting between them. This CDR3 contains 16 residues. The germline CDR1 and CDR2 sequences are MGHRA and YSYEKL. CDR3: CASSQGNRVQGYEQYF. The CDR3 DNA sequence: TGCGCCAGCAGCCAAGGGAACAGGGTTCAGGGCTACGAGCAGTACTTC.

V and J are TRBV7-2 and TRBJ2-5, with 8 nucleotides matching TRBD1. The end of the DNA aligns better with TRBJ2-7, so the J call may be wrong. This CDR3 is 17 amino acids long. The V gene's germline CDR1 is SGHTA and CDR2 FQGNSA. For the CDR3, the DNA is TGTGCCAGCAGCTTGTCGCCGGGACAGGAGAGCTCCTACGAGCAGTACTTC. This encodes CASSLSPGQESSYEQYF.

This clone was counted between two and nine times. The V call is TRBV10-3, the J call TRBJ2-7, with D possibly matching TRBD1 (6 bases). The CDR3 length is 15 residues. With 2 bases removed from V and 2 bases from J, the gap between germline ends came to 13 bases. Germline lookup yields CDR1 ENHRY and CDR2 SYGVKD. CDR3 nucleotide sequence: TGTGCCATCAGTGAGGCAGGACAGTATACCTACGAGCAGTACTTC. Translation gives CAISEAGQYTYEQYF.

A few counts support this clone. This chain links TRBV13 with TRBJ2-2; 7 nucleotides align to TRBD2. V lost 3 bases to trimming and J lost 4 bases; unmatched junction nucleotides: 11. CDR1 is PRHDT, CDR2 FYEKMQ, per germline (reference sequence). The CDR3 has 17 amino acids. The CDR3 DNA is TGTGCCAGCAGCTTGTCTTGTCGACGCGGGGGCACCGGGGAGCTGTTTTTT. This translates into CASSLSCRRGGTGELFF.

The chain employs TRBV6-5 and TRBJ2-3; 9 positions agree with TRBD1. CDR1 and CDR2 from the germline V gene are MNHEY and SVGAGI. V dropped 6 bases and J dropped 5; count of bases not matched to a gene: 9. The CDR3 is made up of 15 amino acids. CDR3 bases: TGTGCCAGCAGCCCCGTACAGGGGGCAAGAGATACGCAGTATTTT. Residues: CASSPVQGARDTQYF.

The chain links TRBV7-4 to TRBJ1-3; D perhaps matches TRBD1 (5 bases). CDR3 length: 17 residues. CDR1 SGHVT and CDR2 SQSDAQ come from the germline V gene. V gave up 5 bases and J gave up 5 bases, with 22 bases separating them. CDR3 amino acids: CASSPPEGTSERNTIYF. CDR3 in DNA: TGTGCCAGCAGCCCCCCGGAGGGGACGAGCGAGAGAAACACCATATATTTT.